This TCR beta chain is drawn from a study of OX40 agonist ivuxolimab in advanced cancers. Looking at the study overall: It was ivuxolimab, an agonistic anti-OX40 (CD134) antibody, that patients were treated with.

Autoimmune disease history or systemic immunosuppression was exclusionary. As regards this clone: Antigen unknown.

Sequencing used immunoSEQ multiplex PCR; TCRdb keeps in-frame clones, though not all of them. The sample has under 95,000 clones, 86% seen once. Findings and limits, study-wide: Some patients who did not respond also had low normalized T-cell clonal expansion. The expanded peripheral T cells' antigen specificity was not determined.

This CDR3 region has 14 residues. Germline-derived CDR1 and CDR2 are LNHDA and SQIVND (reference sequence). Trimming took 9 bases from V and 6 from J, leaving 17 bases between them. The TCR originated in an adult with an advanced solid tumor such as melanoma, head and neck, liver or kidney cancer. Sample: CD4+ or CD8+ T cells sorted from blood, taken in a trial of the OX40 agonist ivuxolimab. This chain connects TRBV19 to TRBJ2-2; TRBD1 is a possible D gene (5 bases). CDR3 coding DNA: TGTGCCAGCCGGAACCTAGGGGCTTCCGGGGAGCTGTTTTTT. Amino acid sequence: CASRNLGASGELFF.